These T cell receptor beta chains were read from a single sample in a study of blood T cell repertoires in COVID-19. Assay: immunoSEQ multiplex PCR; the TCRdb copy retains only in-frame clones and omits some. The sample consists of 200,000 to 250,000 clones, 83% of them appearing once. The sequenced sample consisted of PBMCs or T cells enriched from blood (not recorded which). The origin of the receptors is a woman in her forties or fifties who had been exposed to COVID-19. Both conserved end residues are part of each CDR3. D genes are given only for firm matches. Size is stated for part of the rows, as once, few or many counts, or as a class when the clone is expanded.

NA	TRBV6-5	TRBJ1-1	TRBD1	15	TGTGCCAGCAGATTCGACAGGGGGGGAAACACTGAAGCTTTCTTT	CASRFDRGGNTEAFF
NA	TRBV28	TRBJ2-5	TRBD1	15	TGTGCCAGCAGTGCCCGGGACAGGGTCCGGGAGACCCAGTACTTC	CASSARDRVRETQYF
NA	TRBV7-8	TRBJ2-7	NA	16	TGTGCCAGCAGCCCAGGCCCCCAGGGGGGCTTCAACGAGCAGTACTTC	CASSPGPQGGFNEQYF
NA	TRBV18	TRBJ1-1	NA	14	TGTGCCAGCTCCTTGGACAGTTTGAACACTGAAGCTTTCTTT	CASSLDSLNTEAFF
NA	TRBV5-6	TRBJ1-1	NA	13	TGTGCCAGCAGCTTGGACAGGTTGGATGAAGCTTTCTTT	CASSLDRLDEAFF
NA	TRBV19	TRBJ2-6	NA	15	TGTGCCAGTAGAGGGGTTGGTGCCGGGGCCAACGTCCTGACTTTC	CASRGVGAGANVLTF
NA	TRBV3-1/TRBV3-2	TRBJ1-1	TRBD1	15	TGTGCCAGCAGCTTGCGGACAGGCATGAACACTGAAGCTTTCTTT	CASSLRTGMNTEAFF
once	TRBV5-4	TRBJ1-1	NA	14	TGTGCCAGCAGGGAAGATCAGGGCGATACAGAAGCTTTCTTT	CASREDQGDTEAFF
NA	TRBV19	TRBJ1-1	TRBD1	15	TGTGCCACCGATCCCCGACAGGGACGGTCCCAGGGGGCTTTCTTT	CATDPRQGRSQGAFF
NA	TRBV2	TRBJ2-5	TRBD2	17	TGTGCCAGCAGTCAAACCCTAGCGGGGGGGTTCAAGTGGGCCCAGTACTTC	CASSQTLAGGFKWAQYF
NA	TRBV9	TRBJ2-7	TRBD2	13	TGTGCCAGCAGCGCGCGGGGGGGCCTCGAGCAGTACTTC	CASSARGGLEQYF
NA	TRBV19	TRBJ2-3	TRBD2	16	TGTGCCAGTAGTCCATTGGCTAGCGGGGGGGCGGATACGCAGTATTTT	CASSPLASGGADTQYF
NA	TRBV9	TRBJ2-5	NA	14	TGTGCCAGCAGCGTAGGAAGGCGGGAAGAGACCCAGTACTTC	CASSVGRREETQYF
NA	TRBV5-1	TRBJ1-2	TRBD1	13	TGCGCCAGCTCCGACAGGGACAACTATGGCTACACCTTC	CASSDRDNYGYTF
NA	TRBV5-1	TRBJ2-7	TRBD1	15	TGCGCCAGCAGCCCGCGACAGGGTGGTGGGTACGAGCAGTACTTC	CASSPRQGGGYEQYF
NA	TRBV7-9	TRBJ2-5	TRBD2	14	TGTGCCAGCAGCCGTAGCGGGGGCGGAGAGACCCAGTACTTC	CASSRSGGGETQYF
NA	TRBV3-1/TRBV3-2	TRBJ2-3	TRBD1	13	TGTGCCAGTGGGACAGGGGGCACAGATACGCAGTATTTT	CASGTGGTDTQYF
NA	TRBV4-3	TRBJ2-3	NA	14	TGCGCCAGCAGCCAAGCGCAGGGAACAGATACGCAGTATTTT	CASSQAQGTDTQYF
NA	TRBV5-4	TRBJ1-2	NA	15	TGTGCCAGCAGCTTGTTCACAGGCCTGATCAATGGCTACACCTTC	CASSLFTGLINGYTF
NA	TRBV5-6	TRBJ2-1	NA	16	TGTGCCAGCAGCTTGGCCGGACACTTCTCCTACAATGAGCAGTTCTTC	CASSLAGHFSYNEQFF
NA	TRBV7-3	TRBJ2-5	TRBD2	14	TGTGCCAGCAGCTATAGAGGCGGGGGAGCGGCCCAGTACTTC	CASSYRGGGAAQYF
NA	TRBV5-4	TRBJ2-3	TRBD2	19	TGTGCCAGCAGCCCCGTGAGGTCTAGCGGGGGCACTAGCACAGATACGCAGTATTTT	CASSPVRSSGGTSTDTQYF